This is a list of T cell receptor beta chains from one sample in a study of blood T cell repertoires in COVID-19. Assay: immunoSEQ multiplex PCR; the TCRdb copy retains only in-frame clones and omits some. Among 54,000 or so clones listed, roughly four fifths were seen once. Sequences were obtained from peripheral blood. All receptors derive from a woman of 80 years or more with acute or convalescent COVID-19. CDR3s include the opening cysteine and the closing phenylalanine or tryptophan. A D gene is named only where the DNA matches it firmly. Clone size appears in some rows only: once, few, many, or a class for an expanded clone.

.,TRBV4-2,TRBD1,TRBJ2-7,TGTGCCAGCAGCCCAGGGACAGGTTTATCCTACGAGCAGTACTTC,CASSPGTGLSYEQYF
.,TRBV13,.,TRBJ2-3,TGTGCCAGCAGCTTGGCTCGGCGGGGAGGAACGCAGTATTTT,CASSLARRGGTQYF
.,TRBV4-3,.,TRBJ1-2,TGCGCCAGCAGCCAAGCTGTCGGGGTGGGAAATGGCTACACCTTC,CASSQAVGVGNGYTF
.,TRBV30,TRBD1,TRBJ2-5,TGTGCCTCCAACAGGGGGCTGGGAGAGACCCAGTACTTC,CASNRGLGETQYF
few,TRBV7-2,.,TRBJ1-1,TGTGCCAGCAGCCGCGGCGGGGGAGGGGCTGAAGCTTTCTTT,CASSRGGGGAEAFF
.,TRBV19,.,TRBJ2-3,TGTGCCAGTAGTCCCGGCACAGATACGCAGTATTTT,CASSPGTDTQYF
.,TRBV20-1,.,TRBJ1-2,TGCAGTGCCAACGCGAGGGAGGGCTACACCTTC,CSANAREGYTF
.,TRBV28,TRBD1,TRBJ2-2,TGTGCCAGCAGTTTATTACAGGGGGCAACCGGGGAGCTGTTTTTT,CASSLLQGATGELFF
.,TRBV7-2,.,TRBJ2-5,TGTGCCAGCAGCCCCGACTTGTACCAAGAGACCCAGTACTTC,CASSPDLYQETQYF
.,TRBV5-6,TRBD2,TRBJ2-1,TGTGCCAGCAGCCAGGGACTAGCGGGCTATGGGTACAATGAGCAGTTCTTC,CASSQGLAGYGYNEQFF
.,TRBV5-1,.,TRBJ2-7,TGCGCCAGCAGCTTGGACCGGGACACCGGAATGGAGCAGTACTTC,CASSLDRDTGMEQYF
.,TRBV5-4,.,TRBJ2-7,TGTGCCAGCAGCGTGGGGAGTTACGAGCAGTACTTC,CASSVGSYEQYF
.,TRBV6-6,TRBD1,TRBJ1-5,TGTGCCAGCAGTCAACAGGGGAATAATCAGCCCCAGCATTTT,CASSQQGNNQPQHF
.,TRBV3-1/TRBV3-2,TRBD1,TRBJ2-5,TGTGCCAGCAGCCTAAGGGACAGGGGTCAAGAGACCCAGTACTTC,CASSLRDRGQETQYF
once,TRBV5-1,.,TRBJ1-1,TGCGCCAGCAGCTTAACAGTGAACACTGAAGCTTTCTTT,CASSLTVNTEAFF
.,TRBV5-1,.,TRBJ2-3,TGCGCCAGCAGCTTGGGGGGCGCCCGACCGAACACAGATACGCAGTATTTT,CASSLGGARPNTDTQYF
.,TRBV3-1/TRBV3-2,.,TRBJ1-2,TGTGCCAGCAGCCAAGATTTTCGGGGCTATGGCTACACCTTC,CASSQDFRGYGYTF
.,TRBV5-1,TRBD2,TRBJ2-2,TGCGCCAGCAGCCGGGGACTAGCGGGGGTCGCGAACACCGGGGAGCTGTTTTTT,CASSRGLAGVANTGELFF
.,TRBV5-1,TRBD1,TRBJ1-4,TGCGCCAGCAGCTGGGAGCAGGGGGTAAATGAAAAACTGTTTTTT,CASSWEQGVNEKLFF
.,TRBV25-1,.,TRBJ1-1,TGTGCCAGCAGTGAATACAGTTACACTGAAGCTTTCTTT,CASSEYSYTEAFF
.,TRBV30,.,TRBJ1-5,TGTGCCTGGAGTGTCCCAGGGGTAGGTAATCAGCCCCAGCATTTT,CAWSVPGVGNQPQHF
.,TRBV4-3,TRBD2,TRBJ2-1,TGCGCCAGCAGCCAAGGGCGGGGGGGCGGTGAGCAGTTCTTC,CASSQGRGGGEQFF
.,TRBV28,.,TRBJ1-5,TGTGCCAGCAGAATAGGGGGGGGCGGGGAGTATAATCAGCCCCAGCATTTT,CASRIGGGGEYNQPQHF
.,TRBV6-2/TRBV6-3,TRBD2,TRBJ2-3,TGTGCCAGCAGTTATTGGCGGGGGAGTAGCACAGATACGCAGTATTTT,CASSYWRGSSTDTQYF
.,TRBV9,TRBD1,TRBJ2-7,TGTGCCAGCAGCCTCCGACAGGGGGCCTACTACGAGCAGTACTTC,CASSLRQGAYYEQYF
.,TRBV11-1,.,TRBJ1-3,TGTGCCAGCAGCTGGGGCCTCTCTGGAAACACCATATATTTT,CASSWGLSGNTIYF
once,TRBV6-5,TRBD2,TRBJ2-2,TGTGCCAGCAGTTTCCCCTGGACTAGCGGGACCGGGGAGCTGTTTTTT,CASSFPWTSGTGELFF
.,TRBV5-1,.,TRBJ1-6,TGCGCCAGCAGCTTGTTAGGGGATCTCAGTTCACCCCTCCACTTT,CASSLLGDLSSPLHF
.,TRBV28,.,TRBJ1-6,TGTGCCAGCAGTTTTGTGAGGTCACCCCTCCACTTT,CASSFVRSPLHF
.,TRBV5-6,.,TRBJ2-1,TGTGCCAGCAGCCCGTACGACAGGTACAATGAGCAGTTCTTC,CASSPYDRYNEQFF